This TCR beta chain was observed in a study of blood T cell repertoires in COVID-19. Profiling relied on immunoSEQ multiplex PCR, and the TCRdb table lists in-frame clones only, not all of them. The data contain nearly 200,000 clones, approximately 87% of them singletons. Germline CDR1 is KGHDR and CDR2 is SFDVKD. Trimming cost V 12 bases and J 2 bases; bases outside gene matches: 6. The CDR3 has 13 amino acids. The sample comprised peripheral blood. The rearrangement uses TRBV24-1 and TRBJ2-3; the match to TRBD2 covers 8 bases. The source is a woman aged 70-85 years with acute or convalescent COVID-19. The CDR3 DNA follows: TGTGCCTCGGGGGGGGGAACCACAGATACGCAGTATTTT. This codes for CASGGGTTDTQYF.